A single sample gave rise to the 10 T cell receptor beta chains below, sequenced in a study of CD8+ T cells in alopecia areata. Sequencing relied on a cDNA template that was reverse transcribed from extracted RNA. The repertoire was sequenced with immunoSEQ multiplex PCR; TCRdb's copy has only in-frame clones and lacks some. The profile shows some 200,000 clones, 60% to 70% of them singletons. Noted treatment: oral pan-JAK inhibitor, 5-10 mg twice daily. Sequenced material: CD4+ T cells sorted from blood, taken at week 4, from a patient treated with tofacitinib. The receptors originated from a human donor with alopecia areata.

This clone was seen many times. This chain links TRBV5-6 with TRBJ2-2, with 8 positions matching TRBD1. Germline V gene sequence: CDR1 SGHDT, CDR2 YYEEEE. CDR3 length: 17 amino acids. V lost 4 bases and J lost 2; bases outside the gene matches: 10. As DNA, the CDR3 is TGTGCCAGCAGCGCTCAGGGGGCGCTTCGAAACACCGGGGAGCTGTTTTTT. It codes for CASSAQGALRNTGELFF.

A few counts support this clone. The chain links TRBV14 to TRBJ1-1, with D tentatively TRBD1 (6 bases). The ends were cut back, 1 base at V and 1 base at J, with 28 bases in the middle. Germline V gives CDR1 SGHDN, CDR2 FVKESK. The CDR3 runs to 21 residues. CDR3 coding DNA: TGTGCCAGCAGCCAAGTTACAGGGATGGTTAAGACGAACATGGAGAACACTGAAGCTTTCTTT. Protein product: CASSQVTGMVKTNMENTEAFF.

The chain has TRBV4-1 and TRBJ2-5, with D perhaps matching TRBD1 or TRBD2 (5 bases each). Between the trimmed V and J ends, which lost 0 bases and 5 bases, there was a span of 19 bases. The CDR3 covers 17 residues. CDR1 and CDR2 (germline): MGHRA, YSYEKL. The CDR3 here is CASSQEGLPGRRETQYF. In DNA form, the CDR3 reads TGCGCCAGCAGCCAAGAGGGGCTTCCGGGACGGCGGGAGACCCAGTACTTC.

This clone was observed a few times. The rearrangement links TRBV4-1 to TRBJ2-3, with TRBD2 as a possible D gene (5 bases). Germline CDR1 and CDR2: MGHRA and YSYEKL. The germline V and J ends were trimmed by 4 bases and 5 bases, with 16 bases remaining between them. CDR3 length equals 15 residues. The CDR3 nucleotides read TGCGCCAGCAGCCGAACCCAGCTGAGGGTAGATACGCAGTATTTT. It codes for CASSRTQLRVDTQYF.

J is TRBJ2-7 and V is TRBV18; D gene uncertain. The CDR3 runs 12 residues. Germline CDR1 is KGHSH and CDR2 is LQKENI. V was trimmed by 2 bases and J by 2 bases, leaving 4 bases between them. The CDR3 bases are TGTGCCAGCTCACCAGGCGCCTACGAGCAGTACTTC. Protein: CASSPGAYEQYF.

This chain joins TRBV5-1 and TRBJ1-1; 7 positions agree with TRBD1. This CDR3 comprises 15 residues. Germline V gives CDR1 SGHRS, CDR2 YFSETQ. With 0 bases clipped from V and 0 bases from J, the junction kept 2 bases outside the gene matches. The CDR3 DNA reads TGCGCCAGCAGCTTGGCTGGACAGGTGAACACTGAAGCTTTCTTT. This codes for CASSLAGQVNTEAFF. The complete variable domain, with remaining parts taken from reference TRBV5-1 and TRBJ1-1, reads KAGVTQTPRYLIKTRGQQVTLSCSPISGHRSVSWYQQTPGQGLQFLFEYFSETQRNKGNFPGRFSGRQFSNSRSEMNVSTLELGDSALYLCASSLAGQVNTEAFFGQGTRLTVV.

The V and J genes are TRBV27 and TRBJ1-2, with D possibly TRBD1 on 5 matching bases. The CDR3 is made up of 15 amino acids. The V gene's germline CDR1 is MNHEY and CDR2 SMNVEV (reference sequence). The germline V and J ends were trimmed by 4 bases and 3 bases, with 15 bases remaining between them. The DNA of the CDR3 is TGTGCCAGCAGTTGGGGACCCTCGGAGGACTATGGCTACACCTTC. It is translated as CASSWGPSEDYGYTF.

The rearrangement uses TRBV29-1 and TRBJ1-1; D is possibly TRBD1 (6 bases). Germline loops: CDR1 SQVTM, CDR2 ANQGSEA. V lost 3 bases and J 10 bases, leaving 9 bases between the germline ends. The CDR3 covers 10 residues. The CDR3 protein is CSVDEGGAFF. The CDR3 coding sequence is TGCAGCGTTGATGAGGGGGGAGCTTTCTTT.

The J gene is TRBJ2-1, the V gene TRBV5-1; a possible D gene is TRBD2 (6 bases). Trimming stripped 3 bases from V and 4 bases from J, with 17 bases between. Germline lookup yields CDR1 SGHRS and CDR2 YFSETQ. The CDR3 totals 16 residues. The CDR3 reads CASSYTGGENYNEQFF. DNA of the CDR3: TGCGCCAGCAGCTATACCGGGGGAGAGAATTACAATGAGCAGTTCTTC.

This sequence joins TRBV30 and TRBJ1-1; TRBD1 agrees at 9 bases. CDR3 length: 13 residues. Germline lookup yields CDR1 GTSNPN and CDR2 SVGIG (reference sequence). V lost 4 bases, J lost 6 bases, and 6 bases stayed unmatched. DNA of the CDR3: TGTGCCTGGAACAAACAGGGGGCTGCTGAAGCTTTCTTT. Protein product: CAWNKQGAAEAFF.